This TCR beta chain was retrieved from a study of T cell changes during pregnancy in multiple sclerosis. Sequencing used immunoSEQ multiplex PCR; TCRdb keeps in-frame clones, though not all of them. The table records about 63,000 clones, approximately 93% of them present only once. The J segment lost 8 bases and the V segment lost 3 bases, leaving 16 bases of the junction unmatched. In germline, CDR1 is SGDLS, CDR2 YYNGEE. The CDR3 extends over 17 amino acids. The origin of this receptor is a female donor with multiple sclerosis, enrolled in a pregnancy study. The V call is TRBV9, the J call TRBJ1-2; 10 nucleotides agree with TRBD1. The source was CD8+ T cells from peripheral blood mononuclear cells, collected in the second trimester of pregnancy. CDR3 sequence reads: CASSESPLIGQGEGYTF. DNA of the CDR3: TGTGCCAGCAGCGAGAGCCCCCTAATTGGACAGGGGGAAGGCTACACCTTC.